A few counts support the clone carrying this TCR beta chain. Its antigen is currently unknown. Unmatched junction bases numbered 8, after V lost 6 bases and J lost 3 bases. The germline gives CDR1 MNHEY, CDR2 SVGAGI. The CDR3 sequence is 14 residues long. This sample is drawn from a study of cytomegalovirus exposure and HLA in healthy donors. Study-level background: Later, an analysis reported that the 110 or so validation repertoires had used the same platform as the approximately 670 first-cohort repertoires. Whole-study results and caveats: The authors listed roughly 150 TCR beta chains as cytomegalovirus-associated. Most TCR sequences were seen very rarely across donors, but some public TCRs occurred in many.

The protocol was immunoSEQ multiplex PCR, while the TCRdb copy is restricted to in-frame clones and leaves out a portion. This sample has under 250,000 clones; around 80% occur once, and the top ten carry 0.95% to 1.5%. This sequence originates from a woman in her 30s in good health and CMV-seronegative. The sequencing sample was made of PBMCs. The chain recombines TRBV6-5 with TRBJ2-7; 7 bases are a match to TRBD2. CDR3 region: CASREPSGGYEQYF. The CDR3 DNA is TGTGCCAGCAGGGAGCCTAGCGGAGGCTACGAGCAGTACTTC.